This passage covers 25 T cell receptor beta chains from one sample sequenced in a study of human T cells and chemical hapten exposure. A single record per CDR3 protein comes from TCRdb applying MiXCR to the RACE reads. The profile shows tens of thousands of distinct CDR3 sequences, roughly an eighth of them singletons. This sample's time point: pre-sensitization, week 0. Treatment reported: therapeutic diphenylcyclopropenone sensitization with weekly scalp DPC. The material was whole blood, obtained in connection with sensitization to the hapten diphenylcyclopropenone (DPC). Receptors originate from a woman younger than 45 with alopecia areata. Some clones in this sample may be carry-over from other donors' samples.

The genes are TRBV4-2 and TRBJ1-5, with no clear D. The CDR3 is made up of 13 amino acids. Between the trimmed V and J ends, which lost 0 bases and 5 bases, there was a span of 5 bases. CDR1 LGHNA and CDR2 YNFKEQ come from the germline V gene. CDR3 amino acids: CASSQDVHQPQHF. As DNA, the CDR3 is TGTGCCAGCAGCCAAGATGTTCATCAGCCCCAGCATTTT.

This clonotype was recorded at least ten times. The chain has TRBV6-1 and TRBJ1-1; D is uncertain. Trimming removed 0 bases from V and 5 bases from J, with 13 bases in between. CDR3 length: 15 residues. Germline V gene sequence: CDR1 MNHNS, CDR2 SASEGT. This CDR3 reads CASSEAGYLGTEAFF. Written as DNA, the CDR3 is TGTGCCAGCAGTGAAGCAGGGTACCTGGGGACTGAAGCTTTCTTT.

In its sample, this clonotype was seen many times. V usage is TRBV7-9 and J usage is TRBJ2-1; 11 nucleotides agree with TRBD2. With 5 bases clipped from V and 13 bases from J, the junction kept 13 bases outside the gene matches. Germline CDR1 is SEHNR and CDR2 is FQNEAQ (reference sequence). This CDR3 spans 15 amino acids. CDR3 sequence: CASSKAGLAGISQFF. DNA for the CDR3: TGTGCCAGCAGCAAAGCCGGACTAGCGGGCATTAGTCAGTTCTTC.

This rearrangement joins TRBV9 to TRBJ2-5, with 7 positions matching TRBD2. The CDR3 extends over 16 amino acids. Germline-derived CDR1 and CDR2 are SGDLS and YYNGEE. Trimming at V came to 0 bases and at J to 2 bases, leaving 7 bases not matched to a gene. The CDR3 protein is CASSVGISGFQETQYF. CDR3 nucleotide sequence: TGTGCCAGCAGCGTAGGGATTAGCGGGTTTCAAGAGACCCAGTACTTC.

This clonotype has ten or more counts. The chain recombines TRBV6-1 with TRBJ1-4, with no clear D. This CDR3 region has 13 residues. The germline CDR1 and CDR2 sequences are MNHNS and SASEGT. Trimming cost V 7 bases and J 5 bases, with 11 bases left between them. Written as DNA, the CDR3 is TGTGCCAGCATGAGGGTGGGAAATGAAAAACTGTTTTTT. Encoded protein: CASMRVGNEKLFF.

This clonotype was observed many times. This chain connects TRBV7-6 to TRBJ2-3; no clear D. Per germline, CDR1 SGHVS and CDR2 FNYEAQ. Trimming removed 5 bases from V and 2 bases from J, with 5 bases in between. CDR3 length equals 12 residues. This CDR3 is CASSPPTDTQYF. The CDR3 region has the DNA TGTGCCAGCAGCCCCCCCACAGATACGCAGTATTTT.

This clonotype occurred a few times. V usage is TRBV4-3 and J usage is TRBJ1-3, with D unclear. The germline V gene encodes CDR1 LGHNA and CDR2 YSLEER. The CDR3 runs 14 residues. The V gene lost 0 bases and the J gene lost 4 bases, with 7 bases spanning the gap. CDR3 nucleotide sequence: TGCGCCAGCAGCCAAGATGGTTACGGAAACACCATATATTTT. Its translation: CASSQDGYGNTIYF.

The chain recombines TRBV20-1 with TRBJ2-4; 8 nucleotides agree with TRBD2. Germline CDR1 and CDR2: DFQATT and SNEGSKA (reference sequence). The CDR3 sequence is 14 residues long. V lost 2 bases, J lost 13 bases, and 13 bases stayed unmatched. CDR3: CSARPRGGGIGQYF. For the CDR3, the DNA is TGCAGTGCTAGACCCCGGGGCGGGGGGATCGGACAGTACTTC.

The chain uses TRBV7-3 and TRBJ1-6, with D unclear. V was clipped by 0 bases and J by 14 bases, with 17 bases between them. Germline loops: CDR1 SGHTA, CDR2 FQGTGA. The CDR3 sequence is 15 residues long. The DNA for the CDR3 is TGTGCCAGCAGCTTAACCGGCGCGGCCGATACGACCCTCCACTTT. Residues: CASSLTGAADTTLHF.

This clonotype was observed at least ten times. The gene calls are TRBV12-3 or TRBV12-4 and TRBJ1-3, with 8 bases lining up with TRBD1. V lost 3 bases, J lost 9 bases, and 4 bases stayed unmatched. The CDR3 loop spans 13 amino acids. CDR3 sequence reads: CASSFRDRTTIYF. CDR3 bases: TGTGCCAGCAGTTTCCGGGACAGGACCACCATATATTTT.

This clonotype was seen only a few times. The V gene is TRBV29-1, the J gene TRBJ2-7, with D unclear. Germline CDR1 SQVTM, CDR2 ANQGSEA. This CDR3 has 13 amino acids. V lost 4 bases and J lost 0, with 10 bases in between. CDR3 region: CSVAPESSYEQYF. CDR3 bases: TGCAGCGTTGCGCCCGAAAGCTCCTACGAGCAGTACTTC.

This clonotype was seen more than once but under ten times. The V call is TRBV7-2, the J call TRBJ2-3; 7 bases are shared with TRBD2. Germline-derived CDR1 and CDR2 are SGHTA and FQGNSA. Trimming removed 7 bases from V and 2 bases from J; junction bases left unmatched: 12. The CDR3 sequence is 16 residues long. CDR3 in DNA: TGTGCCAGCAATGCCCGTTACGGGGGGTCCACAGATACGCAGTATTTT. The encoded protein is CASNARYGGSTDTQYF.

V usage is TRBV24-1 and J usage is TRBJ2-3; TRBD2 matches at 7 bases. Germline V gene data show CDR1 as KGHDR and CDR2 as SFDVKD. The CDR3 extends over 13 amino acids. The V segment lost 4 bases and the J segment 5 bases; nucleotides outside the gene matches: 2. CDR3 DNA sequence: TGTGCCACCAGTGAGATAGCGGGAGATACGCAGTATTTT. Protein sequence: CATSEIAGDTQYF.

At least ten counts were recorded for this clonotype. The J gene is TRBJ1-2, the V gene TRBV2, with D unclear. Germline lookup yields CDR1 SNHLY and CDR2 FYNNEI. CDR3 length: 14 amino acids. The V and J ends lost 5 bases and 2 bases respectively, with 12 bases between them. CDR3 coding DNA: TGTGCCAGCAGTCCCTCGACAACGAACTATGGCTACACCTTC. Its protein product is CASSPSTTNYGYTF.

This clonotype has a handful of counts. The chain has TRBV5-5 and TRBJ1-5; TRBD1 agrees at 10 bases. The ends lost 1 base at V and 7 bases at J; junction bases unmatched: 5. Germline V gives CDR1 SGHKS, CDR2 YYEKEE (reference sequence). The CDR3 extends over 15 amino acids. CDR3: CASSLWTGGSQPQHF. For the CDR3, the DNA is TGTGCCAGCAGCTTGTGGACAGGGGGTAGCCAGCCCCAGCATTTT.

This clonotype showed up many times. The chain combines TRBV7-2 with TRBJ2-7; 7 nucleotides agree with TRBD2. CDR1 and CDR2 from the germline V gene are SGHTA and FQGNSA. The CDR3 is 12 amino acids. V trimming: 4 bases; J trimming: 3 bases; junction bases outside the gene matches: 0. CDR3 loop: CASSSSGYEQYF. The CDR3 DNA reads as TGTGCCAGCAGCTCTAGCGGCTACGAGCAGTACTTC.

The rearrangement uses TRBV7-9 and TRBJ1-1; D is undetermined. The ends were cut back, 0 bases at V and 1 base at J, with 3 bases in the middle. The CDR3 contains 13 residues. Germline V CDR1 and CDR2: SEHNR, FQNEAQ (reference sequence). The chain's CDR3 is CASSLAANTEAFF. The CDR3 DNA sequence: TGTGCCAGCAGCTTAGCGGCGAACACTGAAGCTTTCTTT.

Only a few counts were recorded for this clonotype. The rearrangement links TRBV9 to TRBJ1-5; D is unresolved. Between the trimmed V and J ends, which lost 0 bases and 4 bases, there was a span of 5 bases. Germline values: CDR1 SGDLS, CDR2 YYNGEE. The CDR3 totals 13 residues. In nucleotides, the CDR3 is TGTGCCAGCAGCGTAGACGCAAATCAGCCCCAGCATTTT. Protein sequence: CASSVDANQPQHF.

This clonotype has a handful of counts. This sequence joins TRBV28 and TRBJ1-5; D ambiguous. CDR1 is MDHEN, CDR2 SYDVKM, per germline. The CDR3 is 14 amino acids. Trimming cost V 3 bases and J 7 bases, with 13 bases left between them. The chain's CDR3 is CASSFAQGPQPQHF. CDR3 coding DNA: TGTGCCAGCAGTTTCGCGCAAGGGCCCCAGCCCCAGCATTTT.

This clonotype showed up just a few times. The chain joins TRBV27 to TRBJ2-2; the D call may be TRBD1 or TRBD2 (5 bases each). This CDR3 contains 13 residues. The V gene's germline CDR1 is MNHEY and CDR2 SMNVEV (reference sequence). Trimming stripped 2 bases from V and 13 bases from J, with 14 bases between. CDR3 DNA: TGTGCCAGCAGTTTAATACTCCCGGGGCGGCTGTTTTTT. Translating it yields CASSLILPGRLFF.

The chain has TRBV28 and TRBJ2-7, with D unclear. The CDR3 spans 12 residues. Trimming cost V 6 bases and J 4 bases, with 10 bases left between them. CDR1 and CDR2 from the germline V gene are MDHEN and SYDVKM. The CDR3 region has the DNA TGTGCCAGCAGGGATGGGCCTTACGAGCAGTACTTC. It yields the protein CASRDGPYEQYF.

This clonotype occurred many times. Written as DNA, the CDR3 is TGTGCCAGCAGTTCCCCTACAGGGCCCGGTCAGCCCCAGCATTTT. It is translated as CASSSPTGPGQPQHF. V gene TRBV6-2 or TRBV6-3 combines with J gene TRBJ1-5; TRBD1 might be the D (6 bases). The germline V gene encodes CDR1 MNHEY and CDR2 SVGEGT. With 4 bases removed from V and 6 bases from J, the gap between germline ends came to 16 bases. This CDR3 is 15 amino acids long.

This clonotype was picked up a small number of times. The chain is built from TRBV28 and TRBJ1-2; the D is unclear. This CDR3 is built from 12 residues. CDR1 MDHEN and CDR2 SYDVKM come from the germline V gene. The V end was cut by 5 bases, the J end by 4 bases, with 8 bases between. CDR3 sequence reads: CASSVQLYGYTF. CDR3 nucleotides: TGTGCCAGCAGTGTACAGCTCTATGGCTACACCTTC.

The gene calls are TRBV7-9 and TRBJ1-4, with D maybe TRBD1 (5 bases). Deletions cut 5 bases from V and 3 bases from J, with 19 bases between. The CDR3 consists of 17 residues. Looked up from germline, CDR1 is SEHNR and CDR2 is FQNEAQ (reference sequence). The CDR3 DNA reads as TGTGCCAGCAGCCCGCTACCGAAATGGGGGGCTAATGAAAAACTGTTTTTT. Protein product: CASSPLPKWGANEKLFF.

This clonotype has a count of ten or more. The chain carries TRBV20-1 and TRBJ1-2; D remains ambiguous. In germline, CDR1 is DFQATT, CDR2 SNEGSKA (reference sequence). Trimming stripped 5 bases from V and 6 bases from J, with 13 bases between. The CDR3 consists of 12 residues. CDR3 sequence: CSAPRKPHGYTF. In DNA form, the CDR3 reads TGCAGTGCTCCACGGAAGCCCCATGGCTACACCTTC.